These 20 T cell receptor beta chains were all obtained from the same sample, sequenced in a study of OX40 agonist ivuxolimab in advanced cancers. Only in-frame clones appear in the TCRdb table, and some are missing; sequencing was by immunoSEQ multiplex PCR. The sample shows about 68,000 clones, roughly nine tenths of them seen only once. Sequenced here: CD4+ or CD8+ T cells sorted from blood, sampled in a trial of the OX40 agonist ivuxolimab. The source of these receptors is an adult with an advanced solid tumor such as melanoma, head and neck, liver or kidney cancer.

This clone was observed a few times. The chain is built from TRBV14 and TRBJ2-1; either TRBD1 or TRBD2 may fit D (7 bases each). Trimming took off 4 bases at V and 4 bases at J, with 20 bases between the two ends. This CDR3 is built from 17 residues. Germline V lookup: CDR1 SGHDN, CDR2 FVKESK. CDR3 sequence: CASSPRPGRGQYNEQFF. CDR3 DNA sequence: TGTGCCAGCAGCCCGCGGCCGGGGAGGGGGCAGTACAATGAGCAGTTCTTC.

DNA for the CDR3: TGTGCCAGCTCAAAGGGACAGGGGTACGAGCAGTACTTC. It encodes CASSKGQGYEQYF. V usage is TRBV18 and J usage is TRBJ2-7; 10 nucleotides match TRBD1. The CDR3 extends over 13 amino acids. Germline V gene data show CDR1 as KGHSH and CDR2 as LQKENI. Trimming cost V 5 bases and J 4 bases; bases outside gene matches: 2.

This clone showed up just once. The genes are TRBV6-4 and TRBJ2-1; TRBD2 is a possible D gene (5 bases). The CDR3 contains 12 residues. CDR1 MRHNA and CDR2 SNTAGT come from the germline V gene. The V end was cut by 6 bases, the J end by 4 bases, with 7 bases between. CDR3 region: CASRGVYNEQFF. The DNA of the CDR3 is TGTGCCAGCAGGGGAGTTTACAATGAGCAGTTCTTC.

This rearrangement joins TRBV5-1 to TRBJ2-7, with 11 bases that match TRBD1. Germline CDR1 SGHRS, CDR2 YFSETQ. The CDR3 covers 14 residues. The ends lost 6 bases at V and 4 bases at J; junction bases unmatched: 6. The CDR3 DNA follows: TGCGCCAGCAAGGTAGGGACAGGGGGTTACGAGCAGTACTTC. This translates into CASKVGTGGYEQYF. Full variable domain (outside the CDR3, taken from reference TRBV5-1 and TRBJ2-7): KAGVTQTPRYLIKTRGQQVTLSCSPISGHRSVSWYQQTPGQGLQFLFEYFSETQRNKGNFPGRFSGRQFSNSRSEMNVSTLELGDSALYLCASKVGTGGYEQYFGPGTRLTVT.

This chain links TRBV7-6 with TRBJ2-3, with TRBD2 as a possible D gene (5 bases). V was cut by 1 base and J by 6 bases, with 5 bases left in between. Per the germline V gene, CDR1 is SGHVS and CDR2 is FNYEAQ. This CDR3 comprises 12 residues. The CDR3 reads CASSLVADTQYF. The CDR3 region has the DNA TGTGCCAGCAGCTTAGTAGCGGATACGCAGTATTTT.

The rearrangement uses TRBV4-1 and TRBJ2-3; D is uncertain. The CDR3 totals 14 residues. The V and J ends lost 0 bases and 4 bases respectively, with 8 bases between them. Germline CDR1 reads MGHRA; CDR2 reads YSYEKL. Here the CDR3 DNA reads TGCGCCAGCAGCCAAGATCCCGCCCCAGATACGCAGTATTTT. It codes for CASSQDPAPDTQYF.

The chain recombines TRBV6-1 with TRBJ1-5, with 7 positions matching TRBD1. The CDR3 totals 14 residues. V lost 4 bases, J lost 5 bases, and 5 bases stayed unmatched. Looked up from germline, CDR1 is MNHNS and CDR2 is SASEGT. This CDR3 is CASSAGTVDQPQHF. DNA of the CDR3: TGTGCCAGCAGTGCGGGGACAGTGGATCAGCCCCAGCATTTT.

Comment on this clone: Compared with germline, one end of the junction differs, possibly owing to a read error. This chain links TRBV2 with TRBJ1-1; D gene ambiguous. CDR1 is SNHLY and CDR2 is FYNNEI in the germline V gene. This CDR3 region has 18 residues. The CDR3 DNA follows: TGTGCCAGCGGTGAAGCGCTAAGAGGGAGAGAGATGAACACTGAAGCTTTCTTT. Protein sequence: CASGEALRGREMNTEAFF.

This clone was observed a handful of times. In DNA, the CDR3 is TGTGCCAGTAGTAGGACTAGCGGGACATACACCGGGGAGCTGTTTTTT. Amino acid sequence: CASSRTSGTYTGELFF. The chain is built from TRBV19 and TRBJ2-2, with TRBD2 matching 12 bases. This CDR3 region has 16 residues. With 4 bases clipped from V and 3 bases from J, the junction kept 3 bases outside the gene matches. Germline V gene data show CDR1 as LNHDA and CDR2 as SQIVND (reference sequence).

V and J are TRBV12-5 and TRBJ2-7, with D maybe TRBD1 (5 bases). This CDR3 region has 16 residues. Germline V CDR1 and CDR2: LGHNT, FRNRAP. V was clipped by 4 bases and J by 2 bases, with 18 bases between them. CDR3 sequence: CASGSPPTAPPYEQYF. For the CDR3, the DNA is TGTGCTAGTGGTTCCCCCCCGACAGCCCCTCCCTACGAGCAGTACTTC. The full variable domain, completed using reference TRBV12-5 and TRBJ2-7, is DARVTQTPRHKVTEMGQEVTMRCQPILGHNTVFWYRQTMMQGLELLAYFRNRAPLDDSGMPKDRFSAEMPDATLATLKIQPSEPRDSAVYFCASGSPPTAPPYEQYFGPGTRLTVT.

This rearrangement joins TRBV27 to TRBJ1-1, with 9 bases identical to TRBD1. The V segment lost 6 bases and the J segment 2 bases; nucleotides outside the gene matches: 4. This CDR3 has 14 amino acids. CDR1 and CDR2 (germline): MNHEY, SMNVEV (reference sequence). CDR3 in amino acids: CASRGQGSNTEAFF. The CDR3 DNA reads as TGTGCCAGCAGGGGACAGGGTTCAAACACTGAAGCTTTCTTT.

This rearrangement joins TRBV19 to TRBJ2-3; the match to TRBD2 covers 8 bases. Germline V lookup: CDR1 LNHDA, CDR2 SQIVND (reference sequence). Trimming removed 1 base from V and 3 bases from J; junction bases left unmatched: 3. CDR3 length: 15 amino acids. The CDR3 region is CASSIGAGATDTQYF. CDR3 in DNA: TGTGCCAGTAGTATAGGAGCGGGAGCGACAGATACGCAGTATTTT.

This chain links TRBV7-9 with TRBJ2-4, with D possibly being TRBD1 (6 bases). V lost 1 base and J 9 bases, leaving 16 bases between the germline ends. CDR3 length: 15 amino acids. Looked up from germline, CDR1 is SEHNR and CDR2 is FQNEAQ (reference sequence). The CDR3 reads CASSLDNGGAAIQYF. The CDR3 DNA reads TGTGCCAGCAGCTTAGATAATGGGGGCGCAGCCATTCAGTACTTC.

The chain recombines TRBV28 with TRBJ1-5; 7 bases are shared with TRBD1. This CDR3 spans 17 amino acids. Germline V gives CDR1 MDHEN, CDR2 SYDVKM. V was clipped by 7 bases and J by 2 bases; unmatched bases: 14. This CDR3 reads CASKVPQGVIGNQPQHF. The CDR3 DNA sequence: TGTGCCAGCAAGGTTCCCCAGGGGGTAATCGGCAATCAGCCCCAGCATTTT.

Details on this clone: Additional DNA sequences in this sample encode the identical CDR3. The V and J genes are TRBV12-5 and TRBJ2-2; D unresolved. The germline V and J ends were trimmed by 6 bases and 4 bases, with 6 bases remaining between them. CDR3 length: 12 amino acids. The germline V gene has CDR1 LGHNT and CDR2 FRNRAP. The CDR3 spells CASGHSTGELFF. The DNA of the CDR3 is TGTGCTAGTGGCCACAGCACCGGGGAGCTGTTTTTT.

The J gene is TRBJ2-3, the V gene TRBV6-1; the match to TRBD2 covers 8 bases. CDR3 length: 15 amino acids. CDR1 is MNHNS and CDR2 is SASEGT in the germline V gene. V lost 4 bases and J lost 2; bases outside the gene matches: 5. The CDR3 loop reads CASSVLAEYTDTQYF. In DNA, the CDR3 is TGTGCCAGCAGTGTACTAGCGGAGTACACAGATACGCAGTATTTT.

V gene TRBV7-3 combines with J gene TRBJ2-3; possibly TRBD1 or TRBD2 for D (7 bases each). CDR3 size: 15 residues. The germline V gene has CDR1 SGHTA and CDR2 FQGTGA. Trimming pared 8 bases from V and 1 base from J, leaving 16 bases between. The CDR3 DNA is TGTGCCAGCGCCAAGGGGGCGGGGGGCACAGATACGCAGTATTTT. It specifies CASAKGAGGTDTQYF.

The V call is TRBV4-1, the J call TRBJ2-2; 14 bases agree with TRBD2. This CDR3 has 18 amino acids. J gave up 4 bases and V 1 base, and 5 bases lay outside the gene matches. Germline V gene data show CDR1 as MGHRA and CDR2 as YSYEKL. CDR3 sequence (DNA): TGCGCCAGCAGCCAAGGGGGACTAGCGGGAGTAGGCACCGGGGAGCTGTTTTTT. Protein sequence: CASSQGGLAGVGTGELFF.

The rearrangement links TRBV6-6 to TRBJ1-5, with 8 bases that match TRBD1. Trimming cost V 0 bases and J 6 bases; bases outside gene matches: 7. CDR1 and CDR2 from the germline V gene are MNHNY and SVGAGI (reference sequence). This CDR3 has 16 residues. CDR3 sequence: CASSYSPGGASQPQHF. In DNA, the CDR3 is TGTGCCAGCAGTTACTCCCCAGGGGGCGCATCTCAGCCCCAGCATTTT.

The CDR3 bases are TGTGCCAGCAGCAAAGCGGGACAGGGGTCAGATACGCAGTATTTT. Protein sequence: CASSKAGQGSDTQYF. The chain combines TRBV21-1 with TRBJ2-3; the tabulated D call, TRBD1, remains unverified against the DNA. TRBV21-1 is labeled a pseudogene. CDR3 length: 15 residues.